This T cell receptor beta chain is drawn from a study of blood T cell repertoires in COVID-19. Germline V lookup: CDR1 LNHDA, CDR2 SQIVND (reference sequence). The CDR3 is made up of 14 amino acids. Trimming took 4 bases from V and 1 from J, leaving 10 bases between them. Only in-frame clones appear in the TCRdb table, and some are missing; sequencing was by immunoSEQ multiplex PCR. The data contain about 170,000 clones, about 86% of them seen just once; the ten biggest clones take up about a tenth. The chain joins TRBV19 to TRBJ1-1; perhaps TRBD1 as D (5 bases). Sequencing used peripheral blood. The receptor was isolated from a man aged 65 to 79 with active or convalescent COVID-19. The CDR3 spells CASSTGSSNTEAFF. DNA for the CDR3: TGTGCCAGTAGTACAGGGTCTTCGAACACTGAAGCTTTCTTT. The variable domain in full, with the rest retrieved from reference TRBV19 and TRBJ1-1, is DGGITQSPKYLFRKEGQNVTLSCEQNLNHDAMYWYRQDPGQGLRLIYYSQIVNDFQKGDIAEGYSVSREKKESFPLTVTSAQKNPTAFYLCASSTGSSNTEAFFGQGTRLTVV.